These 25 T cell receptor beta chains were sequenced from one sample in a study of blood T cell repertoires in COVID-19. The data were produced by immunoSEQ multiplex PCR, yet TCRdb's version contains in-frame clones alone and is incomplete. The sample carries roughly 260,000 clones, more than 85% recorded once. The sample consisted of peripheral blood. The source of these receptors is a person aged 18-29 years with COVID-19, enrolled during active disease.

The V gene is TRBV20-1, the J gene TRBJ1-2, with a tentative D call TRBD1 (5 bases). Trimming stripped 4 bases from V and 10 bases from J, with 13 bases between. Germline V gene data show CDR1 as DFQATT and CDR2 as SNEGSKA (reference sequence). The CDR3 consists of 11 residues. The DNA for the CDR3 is TGCAGTGCTATGACAGTACGAGACTACACCTTC. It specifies CSAMTVRDYTF.

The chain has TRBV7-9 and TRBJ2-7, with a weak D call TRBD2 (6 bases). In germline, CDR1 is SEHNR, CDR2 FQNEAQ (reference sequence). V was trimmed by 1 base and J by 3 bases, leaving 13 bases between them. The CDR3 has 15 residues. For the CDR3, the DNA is TGTGCCAGCAGCTTAGGCGGAGGGAAGGGCTACGAGCAGTACTTC. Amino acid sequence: CASSLGGGKGYEQYF. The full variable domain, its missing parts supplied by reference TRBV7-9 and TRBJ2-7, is DTGVSQNPRHKITKRGQNVTFRCDPISEHNRLYWYRQTLGQGPEFLTYFQNEAQLEKSRLLSDRFSAERPKGSFSTLEIQRTEQGDSAMYLCASSLGGGKGYEQYFGPGTRLTVT.

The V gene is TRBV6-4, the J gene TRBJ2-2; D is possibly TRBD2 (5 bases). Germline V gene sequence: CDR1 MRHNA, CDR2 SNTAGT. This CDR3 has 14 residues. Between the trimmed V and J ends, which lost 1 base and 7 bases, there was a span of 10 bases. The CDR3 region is CASSDYPGYGELFF. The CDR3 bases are TGTGCCAGCAGTGACTATCCGGGATACGGGGAGCTGTTTTTT.

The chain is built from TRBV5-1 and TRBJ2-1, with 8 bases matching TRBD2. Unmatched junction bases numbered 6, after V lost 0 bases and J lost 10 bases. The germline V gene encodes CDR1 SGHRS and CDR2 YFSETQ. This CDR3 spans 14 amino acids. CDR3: CASSLAAGGREQFF. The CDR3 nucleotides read TGCGCCAGCAGCTTGGCCGCGGGAGGTAGGGAGCAGTTCTTC.

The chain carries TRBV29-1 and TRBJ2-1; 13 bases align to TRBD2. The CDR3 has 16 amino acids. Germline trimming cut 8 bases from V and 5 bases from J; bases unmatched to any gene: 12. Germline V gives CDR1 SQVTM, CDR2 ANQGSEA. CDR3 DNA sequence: TGCAGCTCCGAAGGACTAGCGGGAGTCGACGACAATGAGCAGTTCTTC. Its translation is CSSEGLAGVDDNEQFF.

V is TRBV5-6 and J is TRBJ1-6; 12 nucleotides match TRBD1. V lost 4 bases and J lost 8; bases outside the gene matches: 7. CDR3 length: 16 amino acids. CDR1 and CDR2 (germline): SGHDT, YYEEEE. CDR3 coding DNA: TGTGCCAGCAGCGCCGGGACAGGGGGCTCCGATTCACCCCTCCACTTT. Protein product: CASSAGTGGSDSPLHF.

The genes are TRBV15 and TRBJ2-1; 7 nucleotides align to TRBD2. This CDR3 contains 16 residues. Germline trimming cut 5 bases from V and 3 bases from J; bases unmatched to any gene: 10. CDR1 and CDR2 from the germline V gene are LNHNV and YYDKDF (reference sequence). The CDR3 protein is CATSGITSAGYNEQFF. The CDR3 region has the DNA TGTGCCACCAGCGGAATAACTAGCGCGGGCTACAATGAGCAGTTCTTC.

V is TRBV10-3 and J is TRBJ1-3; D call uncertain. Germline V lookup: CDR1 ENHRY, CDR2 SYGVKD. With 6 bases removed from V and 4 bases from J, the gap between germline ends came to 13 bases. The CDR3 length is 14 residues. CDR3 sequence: CAIRREVYGNTIYF. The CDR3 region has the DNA TGTGCCATCAGGAGAGAGGTTTACGGAAACACCATATATTTT.

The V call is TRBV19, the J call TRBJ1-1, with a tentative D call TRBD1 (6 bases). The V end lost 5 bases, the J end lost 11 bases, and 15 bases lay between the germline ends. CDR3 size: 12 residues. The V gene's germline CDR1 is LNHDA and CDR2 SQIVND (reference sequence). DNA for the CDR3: TGTGCCAGTAGTGCATCCGGGACAACGGCTTTCTTT. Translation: CASSASGTTAFF.

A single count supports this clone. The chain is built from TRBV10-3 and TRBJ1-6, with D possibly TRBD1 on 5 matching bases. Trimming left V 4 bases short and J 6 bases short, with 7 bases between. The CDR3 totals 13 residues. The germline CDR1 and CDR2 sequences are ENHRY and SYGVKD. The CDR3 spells CAISGQSNSPLHF. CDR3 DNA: TGTGCCATCAGTGGACAGTCTAATTCACCCCTCCACTTT.

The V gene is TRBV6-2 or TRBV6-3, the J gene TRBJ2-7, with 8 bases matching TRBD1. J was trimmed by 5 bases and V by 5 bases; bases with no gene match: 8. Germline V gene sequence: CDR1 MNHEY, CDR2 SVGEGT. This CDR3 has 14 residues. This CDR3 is CASSDGQGRDEQYF. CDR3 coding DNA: TGTGCCAGCAGTGACGGACAGGGAAGGGACGAGCAGTACTTC.

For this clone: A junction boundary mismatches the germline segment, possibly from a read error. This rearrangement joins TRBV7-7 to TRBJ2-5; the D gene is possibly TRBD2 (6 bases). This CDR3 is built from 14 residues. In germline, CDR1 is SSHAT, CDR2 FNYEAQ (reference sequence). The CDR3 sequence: CASSSTGGIETQYF. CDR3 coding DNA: TGTGCTAGCAGCTCAACAGGCGGGATTGAGACCCAGTACTTC.

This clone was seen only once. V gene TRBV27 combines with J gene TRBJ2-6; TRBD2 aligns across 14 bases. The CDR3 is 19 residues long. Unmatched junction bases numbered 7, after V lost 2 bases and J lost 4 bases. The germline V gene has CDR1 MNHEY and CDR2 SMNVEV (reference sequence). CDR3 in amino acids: CASSLVTSGRARGANVLTF. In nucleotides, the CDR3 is TGTGCCAGCAGTTTAGTGACTAGCGGGAGGGCGCGGGGGGCCAACGTCCTGACTTTC.

DNA for the CDR3: TGTGCCAGCAGCACTCGGGACAGGGGTCAGCCCCAGCATTTT. Translation: CASSTRDRGQPQHF. This rearrangement joins TRBV14 to TRBJ1-5, with 10 bases identical to TRBD1. There are 14 residues in the CDR3. From germline, CDR1 is SGHDN and CDR2 FVKESK. V was pared by 5 bases and J by 6 bases, with 4 bases of the junction left unmatched.

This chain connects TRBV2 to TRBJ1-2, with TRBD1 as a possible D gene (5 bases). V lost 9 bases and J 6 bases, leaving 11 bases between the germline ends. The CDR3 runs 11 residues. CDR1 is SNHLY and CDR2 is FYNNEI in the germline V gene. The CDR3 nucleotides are TGTGCCAGATTGGCAGGGAATGGCTACACCTTC. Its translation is CARLAGNGYTF.

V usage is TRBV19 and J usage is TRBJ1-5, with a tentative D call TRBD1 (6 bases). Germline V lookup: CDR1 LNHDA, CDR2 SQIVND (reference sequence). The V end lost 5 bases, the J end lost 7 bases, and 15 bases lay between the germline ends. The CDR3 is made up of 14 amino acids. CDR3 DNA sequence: TGTGCCAGTAGTGCACAGGGAGAGGGGCAGCCCCAGCATTTT. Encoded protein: CASSAQGEGQPQHF.

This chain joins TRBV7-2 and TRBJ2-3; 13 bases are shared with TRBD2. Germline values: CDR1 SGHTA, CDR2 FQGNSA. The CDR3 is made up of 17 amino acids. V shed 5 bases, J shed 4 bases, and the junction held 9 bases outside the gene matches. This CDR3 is CASSLQGLAGFSDTQYF. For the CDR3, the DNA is TGTGCCAGCAGCCTCCAGGGACTAGCGGGATTCTCAGATACGCAGTATTTT.

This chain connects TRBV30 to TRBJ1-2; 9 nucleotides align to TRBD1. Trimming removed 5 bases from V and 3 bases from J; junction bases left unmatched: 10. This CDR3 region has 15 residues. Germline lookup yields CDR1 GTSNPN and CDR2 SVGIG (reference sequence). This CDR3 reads CAWAGTGSFDYGYTF. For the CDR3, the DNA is TGTGCCTGGGCCGGGACAGGGAGTTTTGACTATGGCTACACCTTC.

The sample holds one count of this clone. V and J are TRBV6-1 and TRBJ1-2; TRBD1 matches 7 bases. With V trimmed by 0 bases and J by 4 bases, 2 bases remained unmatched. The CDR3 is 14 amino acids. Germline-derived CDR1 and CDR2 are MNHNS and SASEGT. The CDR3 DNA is TGTGCCAGCAGTGAAGCCGGGACAGCCTATGGCTACACCTTC. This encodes CASSEAGTAYGYTF.

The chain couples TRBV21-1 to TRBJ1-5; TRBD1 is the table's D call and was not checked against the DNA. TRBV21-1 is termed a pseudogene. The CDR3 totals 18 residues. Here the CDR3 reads CASSKPKLPRESNQPQHF. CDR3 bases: TGTGCCAGCAGCAAACCCAAGCTCCCCAGGGAAAGCAATCAGCCCCAGCATTTT.

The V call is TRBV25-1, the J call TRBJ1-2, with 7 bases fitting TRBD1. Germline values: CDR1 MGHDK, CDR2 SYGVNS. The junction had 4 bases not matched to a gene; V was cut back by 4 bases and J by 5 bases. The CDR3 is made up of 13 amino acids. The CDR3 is CASSVDRLYGYTF. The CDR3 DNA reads TGTGCCAGCAGTGTGGACAGGCTATATGGCTACACCTTC.

CDR3 protein: CASSYIAGGGEQFF. The CDR3 DNA sequence: TGTGCCAGCAGCTACATAGCGGGAGGGGGTGAGCAGTTCTTC. The V gene is TRBV9, the J gene TRBJ2-1, with 11 bases matching TRBD2. Germline loops: CDR1 SGDLS, CDR2 YYNGEE. The CDR3 contains 14 residues. Trimming took 4 bases from V and 9 from J; bases not matched to a gene: 6. The variable domain in full, with the rest retrieved from reference TRBV9 and TRBJ2-1, is DSGVTQTPKHLITATGQRVTLRCSPRSGDLSVYWYQQSLDQGLQFLIQYYNGEERAKGNILERFSAQQFPDLHSELNLSSLELGDSALYFCASSYIAGGGEQFFGPGTRLTVL.

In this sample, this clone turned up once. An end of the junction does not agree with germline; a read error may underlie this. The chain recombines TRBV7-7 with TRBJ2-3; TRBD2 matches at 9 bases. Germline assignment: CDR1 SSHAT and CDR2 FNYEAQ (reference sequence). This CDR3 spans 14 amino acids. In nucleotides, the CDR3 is TGTGCTAGCAGCTTAGGAGCGGGAGGAGATACGCAGTATTTT. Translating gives CASSLGAGGDTQYF.

CDR3 in amino acids: CASSLVHLNQPQHF. In nucleotides, the CDR3 is TGTGCCAGCAGCTTGGTACACCTCAATCAGCCCCAGCATTTT. The V call is TRBV5-8, the J call TRBJ1-5, with no clear D. Deletions cut 0 bases from V and 3 bases from J, with 7 bases between. The CDR3 is 14 residues long. Germline-derived CDR1 and CDR2 are SGHTS and YDEGEE. The entire variable domain, with the rest obtained from reference TRBV5-8 and TRBJ1-5, is as follows: EAGVTQSPTHLIKTRGQQATLRCSPISGHTSVYWYQQALGLGLQFLLWYDEGEERNRGNFPPRFSGRQFPNYSSELNVNALELEDSALYLCASSLVHLNQPQHFGDGTRLSIL.

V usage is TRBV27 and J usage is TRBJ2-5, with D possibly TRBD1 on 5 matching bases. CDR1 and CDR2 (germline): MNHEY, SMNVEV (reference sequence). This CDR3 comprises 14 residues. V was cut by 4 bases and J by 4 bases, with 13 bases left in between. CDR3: CASSSLQGIETQYF. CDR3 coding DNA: TGTGCCAGCAGTTCCCTCCAGGGTATAGAGACCCAGTACTTC.